The 30 T cell receptor beta chains in this list originate from one sample, sequenced in a study of cytomegalovirus exposure and HLA in healthy donors. 13 Jbeta primers and 60 Vbeta primers were used for the PCR. TCRdb keeps only in-frame clones here, not all; method: immunoSEQ multiplex PCR. The sample holds roughly 200,000 clones, roughly three quarters seen once. The sequencing sample was made of PBMCs. The receptors originated from a male donor in good health and CMV-seronegative.

The chain has TRBV5-1 and TRBJ2-7, with D uncertain. CDR1 is SGHRS and CDR2 is YFSETQ in the germline V gene. V was clipped by 0 bases and J by 6 bases, with 13 bases between them. The CDR3 is 14 residues long. In nucleotides, the CDR3 is TGCGCCAGCAGCTTGGCGCTCCTTTCGGGCGAGCAGTACTTC. Protein sequence: CASSLALLSGEQYF.

This clone occurred once. V usage is TRBV19 and J usage is TRBJ1-2; 7 bases are shared with TRBD1. This CDR3 is built from 14 residues. V gave up 4 bases and J gave up 5 bases; unmatched junction bases: 7. The germline V gene encodes CDR1 LNHDA and CDR2 SQIVND (reference sequence). CDR3 nucleotide sequence: TGTGCCAGTAGTAGATCCCGGGACAGTTATGGCTACACCTTC. As protein: CASSRSRDSYGYTF.

V is TRBV7-3 and J is TRBJ2-3, with D possibly TRBD2 on 5 matching bases. The CDR3 spans 15 residues. Between the trimmed V and J ends, which lost 5 bases and 7 bases, there was a span of 19 bases. Germline-derived CDR1 and CDR2 are SGHTA and FQGTGA. Here the CDR3 reads CASSPSGPGRNTQYF. For the CDR3, the DNA is TGTGCCAGCAGCCCCAGTGGTCCGGGAAGGAATACGCAGTATTTT.

V usage is TRBV5-4 and J usage is TRBJ2-5; 7 positions match TRBD1. With V trimmed by 2 bases and J by 4 bases, 5 bases remained unmatched. The CDR3 is made up of 14 amino acids. The germline V gene has CDR1 SGHNT and CDR2 YYREEE (reference sequence). CDR3 bases: TGTGCCAGCAGCTTTTGGACAGGTGGAGAGACCCAGTACTTC. It specifies CASSFWTGGETQYF.

This chain uses TRBV7-3 with TRBJ2-2; the match to TRBD2 covers 8 bases. The CDR3 is 16 amino acids. Germline V gene data show CDR1 as SGHTA and CDR2 as FQGTGA. The trim removed 5 bases at V and 6 bases at J, leaving 11 bases unmatched. DNA for the CDR3: TGTGCCAGCAGCCTAAGCGGGGGACTGGGGTCCGGGGAGCTGTTTTTT. Encoded protein: CASSLSGGLGSGELFF.

The chain carries TRBV5-1 and TRBJ2-1; 10 bases fit TRBD2. V was clipped by 0 bases and J by 10 bases; unmatched bases: 7. CDR1 is SGHRS, CDR2 YFSETQ, per germline. The CDR3 length is 15 residues. As DNA, the CDR3 is TGCGCCAGCAGCTTGGGAAGCGGGGGGGATGGCGAGCAGTTCTTC. The encoded protein is CASSLGSGGDGEQFF.

The table lists this clone with a count of one. The genes are TRBV7-8 and TRBJ1-2, with 8 positions matching TRBD1. This CDR3 has 14 amino acids. With V trimmed by 5 bases and J by 0 bases, 2 bases remained unmatched. The germline gives CDR1 SGHVS, CDR2 FQNEAQ. The CDR3 DNA reads as TGTGCCAGCAGCCTACAGGGGGCTAACTATGGCTACACCTTC. Amino acids: CASSLQGANYGYTF.

The V call is TRBV4-2, the J call TRBJ1-2; the match to TRBD1 covers 7 bases. CDR3 length: 18 amino acids. The germline V gene encodes CDR1 LGHNA and CDR2 YNFKEQ. The junction had 13 bases not matched to a gene; V was cut back by 1 base and J by 2 bases. In DNA form, the CDR3 reads TGTGCCAGCAGCCAAGGATTGCTTCCAGGGGGAGACAACTATGGCTACACCTTC. Amino acid sequence: CASSQGLLPGGDNYGYTF.

This sequence joins TRBV6-6 and TRBJ1-5; 10 bases align to TRBD1. This CDR3 spans 16 amino acids. Germline V gene sequence: CDR1 MNHNY, CDR2 SVGAGI (reference sequence). The ends lost 2 bases at V and 6 bases at J; junction bases unmatched: 7. The CDR3 nucleotides read TGTGCCAGCAGTTACGCCACCGGGACAGGGGTTCAGCCCCAGCATTTT. It is translated as CASSYATGTGVQPQHF.

The chain joins TRBV6-1 to TRBJ2-1, with 10 bases aligning to TRBD2. Germline lookup yields CDR1 MNHNS and CDR2 SASEGT. V gave up 5 bases and J gave up 3 bases; unmatched junction bases: 4. This CDR3 is built from 15 residues. The CDR3 region is CASSIRLAGYNEQFF. CDR3 nucleotide sequence: TGTGCCAGCAGTATCAGACTAGCGGGCTACAATGAGCAGTTCTTC.

The rearrangement uses TRBV7-9 and TRBJ1-4; TRBD1 might be the D (6 bases). This CDR3 comprises 16 residues. From germline, CDR1 is SEHNR and CDR2 FQNEAQ (reference sequence). V lost 4 bases and J lost 3, with 15 bases in between. The CDR3 loop is CASSSLRDNSNEKLFF. The DNA for the CDR3 is TGTGCCAGCAGCTCCCTCCGGGACAATTCTAATGAAAAACTGTTTTTT. Combining the CDR3 with reference TRBV7-9 and TRBJ1-4 gives the whole variable domain DTGVSQNPRHKITKRGQNVTFRCDPISEHNRLYWYRQTLGQGPEFLTYFQNEAQLEKSRLLSDRFSAERPKGSFSTLEIQRTEQGDSAMYLCASSSLRDNSNEKLFFGSGTQLSVL.

The chain links TRBV4-3 to TRBJ1-5; D unresolved. The CDR3 spans 17 residues. Trimming stripped 0 bases from V and 0 bases from J, with 12 bases between. Germline loops: CDR1 LGHNA, CDR2 YSLEER. The CDR3 reads CASSQDAGRNSNQPQHF. The CDR3 DNA reads TGCGCCAGCAGCCAAGATGCAGGCAGGAATAGCAATCAGCCCCAGCATTTT.

The chain carries TRBV4-3 and TRBJ1-6; D is uncertain. This CDR3 has 15 amino acids. The V end lost 1 base, the J end lost 7 bases, and 11 bases lay between the germline ends. Looked up from germline, CDR1 is LGHNA and CDR2 is YSLEER. The CDR3 sequence is CASSQGRGSNSPLHF. In DNA form, the CDR3 reads TGCGCCAGCAGCCAAGGGCGAGGGAGCAATTCACCCCTCCACTTT.

The gene calls are TRBV19 and TRBJ1-5; D is possibly TRBD1 (6 bases). The V gene lost 3 bases and the J gene lost 6 bases, with 12 bases spanning the gap. This CDR3 has 14 amino acids. Germline CDR1 is LNHDA and CDR2 is SQIVND (reference sequence). The DNA for the CDR3 is TGTGCCAGTAGTATGCAGTCAGGGGCTCAGCCCCAGCATTTT. Protein product: CASSMQSGAQPQHF.

Here the CDR3 reads CASSLAGAHSYNEQFF. Here the CDR3 DNA reads TGTGCCAGCAGCTTAGCAGGGGCGCACTCCTACAATGAGCAGTTCTTC. This chain links TRBV11-2 with TRBJ2-1; the D gene is possibly TRBD1 (6 bases). Germline V gene sequence: CDR1 SGHAT, CDR2 FQNNGV. Trimming left V 1 base short and J 0 bases short, with 10 bases between. This CDR3 is 16 amino acids long.

The chain recombines TRBV4-1 with TRBJ2-5, with D hard to call. The tail of the sequence fits TRBJ2-7 better, so the J call may be wrong. CDR1 and CDR2 from the germline V gene are MGHRA and YSYEKL. This CDR3 contains 13 residues. The CDR3 is CASSQDFSYEQYF. The CDR3 DNA reads TGCGCCAGCAGCCAAGACTTCTCCTACGAGCAGTACTTC.

The genes are TRBV9 and TRBJ2-3, with 7 bases fitting TRBD1. With V trimmed by 6 bases and J by 0 bases, 7 bases remained unmatched. Per germline, CDR1 SGDLS and CDR2 YYNGEE. This CDR3 has 15 residues. The CDR3 loop is CASTLADRSTDTQYF. CDR3 in DNA: TGTGCCAGCACCCTCGCGGACAGGAGCACAGATACGCAGTATTTT.

V gene TRBV9 combines with J gene TRBJ2-1; 7 nucleotides line up with TRBD1. This CDR3 comprises 17 residues. Germline V gene sequence: CDR1 SGDLS, CDR2 YYNGEE. V trimming: 4 bases; J trimming: 4 bases; junction bases outside the gene matches: 14. CDR3 nucleotide sequence: TGTGCCAGCAGCTCGAGGGGGCAGCGGACAACTTACAATGAGCAGTTCTTC. Amino acid sequence: CASSSRGQRTTYNEQFF.

This clone was detected only once. The gene calls are TRBV29-1 and TRBJ1-3; 10 bases match TRBD1. CDR1 and CDR2 (germline): SQVTM, ANQGSEA. The CDR3 length is 16 residues. The V and J ends lost 4 bases and 2 bases, in that order; junction bases with no gene match: 8. The CDR3 sequence is CSVAFFDRGPGNTIYF. Written as DNA, the CDR3 is TGCAGCGTTGCCTTCTTCGACAGGGGGCCTGGAAACACCATATATTTT.

Points on this clone: This specimen includes other DNA sequences encoding the same CDR3. This sequence joins TRBV7-2 and TRBJ2-3; D call uncertain. The CDR3 covers 14 residues. Germline CDR1 and CDR2: SGHTA and FQGNSA. Trimming removed 4 bases at V and 1 base at J, with 9 bases between. The CDR3 nucleotides are TGTGCCAGCAGCTCTGGCCTGGGCACAGATACGCAGTATTTT. Protein sequence: CASSSGLGTDTQYF.

The chain's CDR3 is CATSRDPASDMARNTIYF. In DNA form, the CDR3 reads TGTGCCACCAGCAGAGATCCCGCAAGCGATATGGCCCGAAACACCATATATTTT. The chain joins TRBV15 to TRBJ1-3; no reliable D call. V was cut by 0 bases and J by 5 bases, with 20 bases left in between. Germline CDR1 LNHNV, CDR2 YYDKDF (reference sequence). CDR3 length: 18 amino acids.

This chain connects TRBV19 to TRBJ2-2; D call uncertain. The CDR3 spans 15 residues. The V end was cut by 3 bases, the J end by 2 bases, with 10 bases between. Looked up from germline, CDR1 is LNHDA and CDR2 is SQIVND (reference sequence). Written as DNA, the CDR3 is TGTGCCAGTAGTATCCCCGGGTTTAACACCGGGGAGCTGTTTTTT. It translates to CASSIPGFNTGELFF.

The chain has TRBV6-5 and TRBJ1-2; no reliable D call. V lost 6 bases and J lost 5, with 16 bases in between. The CDR3 spans 14 residues. CDR1 MNHEY and CDR2 SVGAGI come from the germline V gene. The CDR3 here is CASSPRQLLYGYTF. The DNA of the CDR3 is TGTGCCAGCAGCCCCAGGCAGCTGCTATATGGCTACACCTTC.

The chain carries TRBV28 and TRBJ2-7, with D possibly TRBD2 on 7 matching bases. The CDR3 is 13 residues long. The V gene's germline CDR1 is MDHEN and CDR2 SYDVKM. Trimming cost V 10 bases and J 3 bases, with 16 bases left between them. For the CDR3, the DNA is TGTGCCACGGAGGGGGGGTCTTTCTACGAGCAGTACTTC. The encoded protein is CATEGGSFYEQYF.

The chain recombines TRBV28 with TRBJ2-3, with D tentatively TRBD1 (6 bases). The CDR3 is 16 residues long. The germline CDR1 and CDR2 sequences are MDHEN and SYDVKM. Trimming cost V 6 bases and J 1 base, with 17 bases left between them. The CDR3 nucleotides read TGTGCCAGCAGCCGCTCAGGGGCTAGTGGCACAGATACGCAGTATTTT. This encodes CASSRSGASGTDTQYF.

This chain connects TRBV6-5 to TRBJ2-1; 8 positions match TRBD2. Unmatched junction bases numbered 12, after V lost 11 bases and J lost 6 bases. Germline assignment: CDR1 MNHEY and CDR2 SVGAGI. The CDR3 spans 14 residues. The CDR3 reads CASAPGGLSNEQFF. CDR3 DNA: TGTGCCTCAGCCCCGGGAGGGCTCTCCAATGAGCAGTTCTTC.

The rearrangement links TRBV9 to TRBJ1-5; D is undetermined. The germline CDR1 and CDR2 sequences are SGDLS and YYNGEE. V lost 0 bases, J lost 9 bases, and 13 bases lay in between. This CDR3 has 14 residues. CDR3 in DNA: TGTGCCAGCAGCGTAGCTTACAGCCCCTGGCCCCAGCATTTT. It encodes CASSVAYSPWPQHF.

This clone was seen more than once but under ten times. The gene calls are TRBV6-5 and TRBJ1-2; 8 bases fit TRBD1. Germline V gives CDR1 MNHEY, CDR2 SVGAGI. After removal of 0 bases from V and 2 bases from J, the junction contained 5 bases not matched to a gene. The CDR3 runs to 16 residues. Here the CDR3 reads CASSYSRQGTNYGYTF. Here the CDR3 DNA reads TGTGCCAGCAGTTACTCACGACAGGGGACCAACTATGGCTACACCTTC.

This clone appeared a single time. V usage is TRBV14 and J usage is TRBJ1-1, with D perhaps matching TRBD1 (6 bases). The CDR3 runs 12 residues. The ends were cut back, 3 bases at V and 10 bases at J, with 12 bases in the middle. Germline V gene data show CDR1 as SGHDN and CDR2 as FVKESK. The CDR3 DNA follows: TGTGCCAGCAGCCAGCGCAGGGGCTCAGCTTTCTTT. This sequence encodes CASSQRRGSAFF. Full variable domain (remainder filled in from reference TRBV14 and TRBJ1-1): EAGVTQFPSHSVIEKGQTVTLRCDPISGHDNLYWYRRVMGKEIKFLLHFVKESKQDESGMPNNRFLAERTGGTYSTLKVQPAELEDSGVYFCASSQRRGSAFFGQGTRLTVV.

The V call is TRBV5-6, the J call TRBJ1-1; TRBD1 aligns across 7 bases. Per germline, CDR1 SGHDT and CDR2 YYEEEE. J lost 4 bases, V lost 2 bases, and 20 bases had no gene match. This CDR3 has 19 residues. In nucleotides, the CDR3 is TGTGCCAGCAGCTTTTGGGTGGTTAGGCTGGACAGGTTCGCCACTGAAGCTTTCTTT. As protein: CASSFWVVRLDRFATEAFF. Drawing the rest from reference TRBV5-6 and TRBJ1-1, the complete variable domain is DAGVTQSPTHLIKTRGQQVTLRCSPKSGHDTVSWYQQALGQGPQFIFQYYEEEERQRGNFPDRFSGHQFPNYSSELNVNALLLGDSALYLCASSFWVVRLDRFATEAFFGQGTRLTVV.